Below, 29 T cell receptor beta chains from the same sample are listed, as sequenced in a study of T cell responses to AZD1222 COVID-19 vaccine (dated by TCRdb to 2020 to 2022). According to the study, the label for this sample's time point signals: baseline before first vaccination. The library was obtained by the immunoSEQ multiplex PCR assay. Drawn from immuneACCESS, this table holds only the in-frame rearrangements with V and J called that TCRdb kept. Clones are partly lost; checked studies trace under half to an unresolved V gene and leave the rest unexplained. This sample gives some 40,000 clones in total; less than 85% of them show up just once. Of the sample, approximately 3.9% falls within the top ten clones. The material sequenced was peripheral blood, taken on day 0 of AZD1222 vaccination. These receptor sequences come from an adult in good health.

The sample holds a few counts of this clone. The chain joins TRBV11-3 to TRBJ2-7, with no clear D. The ends were cut back, 3 bases at V and 5 bases at J, with 11 bases in the middle. CDR3 size: 13 residues. From germline, CDR1 is SGHNT and CDR2 YENEEA. The CDR3 bases are TGTGCCAGCAGCTTTACCAGCCGGGACGAGCAGTACTTC. It encodes CASSFTSRDEQYF.

The chain is built from TRBV4-3 and TRBJ2-6; TRBD2 agrees at 7 bases. V lost 8 bases to trimming and J lost 0 bases; unmatched junction nucleotides: 16. This CDR3 comprises 19 residues. Germline CDR1 is LGHNA and CDR2 is YSLEER. As DNA, the CDR3 is TGCGCCAGCGGCTCCGGCGGCGAGCGGGGCCACTCTGGGGCCAACGTCCTGACTTTC. This translates into CASGSGGERGHSGANVLTF.

J is TRBJ2-7 and V is TRBV7-8; 10 bases agree with TRBD2. The V gene's germline CDR1 is SGHVS and CDR2 FQNEAQ. The length of the CDR3 is 18 residues. V shed 2 bases and J 0 bases; nucleotides not matched to a gene: 10. The DNA of the CDR3 is TGTGCCAGCAGCTTACAACCTAGCGGGGGCCGGAGCTCCTACGAGCAGTACTTC. Amino acids: CASSLQPSGGRSSYEQYF.

This clone was picked up a small number of times. This chain connects TRBV21-1 to TRBJ1-3. TRBV21-1 is deemed a pseudogene. The CDR3 loop spans 16 amino acids. This CDR3 is CASSKVRAPVGNTIYF. The CDR3 DNA sequence: TGTGCCAGCAGCAAGGTGAGGGCCCCTGTCGGAAACACCATATATTTT.

The chain has TRBV30 and TRBJ2-5, with 11 nucleotides matching TRBD2. Germline assignment: CDR1 GTSNPN and CDR2 SVGIG (reference sequence). CDR3 length: 16 amino acids. J lost 5 bases, V lost 3 bases, and 11 bases had no gene match. CDR3 nucleotide sequence: TGTGCCTGGAGCCTCGGTAGCGGGGGGGCCGGGGAGACCCAGTACTTC. Translation: CAWSLGSGGAGETQYF. Together with reference TRBV30 and TRBJ2-5, the CDR3 gives the full variable domain: SQTIHQWPATLVQPVGSPLSLECTVEGTSNPNLYWYRQAAGRGLQLLFYSVGIGQISSEVPQNLSASRPQDRQFILSSKKLLLSDSGFYLCAWSLGSGGAGETQYFGPGTRLLVL.

The chain joins TRBV5-1 to TRBJ1-6, with TRBD1 identical over 7 bases. The CDR3 sequence is 13 residues long. The V gene's germline CDR1 is SGHRS and CDR2 YFSETQ. The trim removed 4 bases at V and 5 bases at J, leaving 0 bases unmatched. CDR3 nucleotide sequence: TGCGCCAGCAGCGGGACAGATAATTCACCCCTCCACTTT. Residues: CASSGTDNSPLHF.

This chain uses TRBV6-5 with TRBJ1-5; possibly TRBD1 for D (6 bases). The V end lost 6 bases, the J end lost 3 bases, and 15 bases lay between the germline ends. This CDR3 comprises 15 residues. Germline V lookup: CDR1 MNHEY, CDR2 SVGAGI. The CDR3 DNA is TGTGCCAGCAGGTGGGACAACCTATTCAATCAGCCCCAGCATTTT. Its protein product is CASRWDNLFNQPQHF.

The rearrangement uses TRBV4-1 and TRBJ1-4, with a weak D call TRBD1 (5 bases). The CDR3 length is 17 residues. Trimming took 4 bases from V and 4 from J, leaving 19 bases between them. Germline V lookup: CDR1 MGHRA, CDR2 YSYEKL. This CDR3 is CASSPGAKGPFNEKLFF. The CDR3 DNA reads as TGCGCCAGCAGCCCTGGGGCGAAAGGGCCCTTTAATGAAAAACTGTTTTTT.

The J gene is TRBJ2-7, the V gene TRBV11-3; a weak D match, TRBD2 (6 bases). The CDR3 totals 13 residues. V was cut by 1 base and J by 6 bases, with 10 bases left in between. The germline CDR1 and CDR2 sequences are SGHNT and YENEEA. CDR3 residues: CASSLGGVTEQYF. CDR3 nucleotides: TGTGCCAGCAGCTTAGGGGGGGTGACCGAGCAGTACTTC.

The V and J genes are TRBV6-5 and TRBJ1-1; TRBD1 agrees at 7 bases. The CDR3 is 13 amino acids. The ends lost 6 bases at V and 7 bases at J; junction bases unmatched: 8. In germline, CDR1 is MNHEY, CDR2 SVGAGI. CDR3 residues: CASRRPGTDEAFF. DNA of the CDR3: TGTGCCAGCAGGCGTCCTGGGACAGATGAAGCTTTCTTT.

This sequence joins TRBV10-3 and TRBJ2-2; tentatively, D is TRBD1 or TRBD2 (5 bases each). Trimming cost V 3 bases and J 4 bases, with 12 bases left between them. CDR3 size: 15 residues. Germline V gene data show CDR1 as ENHRY and CDR2 as SYGVKD. The DNA of the CDR3 is TGTGCCATCAGTGAACGAGGGGCACCCACCGGGGAGCTGTTTTTT. Translation: CAISERGAPTGELFF.

This clone was detected a few times. The DNA of the CDR3 is TGTGCCAGCTCACTGGGACAGGTTCCTAACACTGAAGCTTTCTTT. It specifies CASSLGQVPNTEAFF. The chain employs TRBV18 and TRBJ1-1; 8 bases match TRBD1. The V gene end was trimmed by 4 bases and the J gene end by 2 bases; junction bases not matched to a gene: 6. The CDR3 is 15 amino acids. Per the germline V gene, CDR1 is KGHSH and CDR2 is LQKENI.

This chain connects TRBV11-2 to TRBJ2-3; 11 bases are a match to TRBD2. The CDR3 has 16 amino acids. V shed 5 bases, J shed 0 bases, and the junction held 4 bases outside the gene matches. The germline V gene has CDR1 SGHAT and CDR2 FQNNGV. This CDR3 reads CASSTRLAGSTDTQYF. In DNA, the CDR3 is TGTGCCAGCAGCACCCGACTAGCGGGGAGCACAGATACGCAGTATTTT.

The chain combines TRBV9 with TRBJ2-5; D gene ambiguous. V lost 4 bases, J lost 5 bases, and 6 bases lay in between. The germline V gene encodes CDR1 SGDLS and CDR2 YYNGEE. CDR3 length: 11 amino acids. Here the CDR3 reads CASSPRETQYF. The CDR3 DNA reads as TGTGCCAGCAGCCCTAGGGAGACCCAGTACTTC. Using reference TRBV9 and TRBJ2-5 for the parts outside the CDR3, the full variable domain is DSGVTQTPKHLITATGQRVTLRCSPRSGDLSVYWYQQSLDQGLQFLIQYYNGEERAKGNILERFSAQQFPDLHSELNLSSLELGDSALYFCASSPRETQYFGPGTRLLVL.

This clone occurred once. The CDR3 bases are TGTGCCAGCAGCCAGAATCCGGGACACAGCAATCAGCCCCAGCATTTT. As protein: CASSQNPGHSNQPQHF. J is TRBJ1-5 and V is TRBV3-1 (or the pseudogene TRBV3-2); a possible D gene is TRBD1 (6 bases). This CDR3 spans 16 amino acids. Trimming shortened V by 3 bases and J by 1 base, and 13 bases separated the two germline ends. Germline V CDR1 and CDR2: LGHDT, YNNKEL (reference sequence).

This sequence joins TRBV24-1 and TRBJ1-2; D may be TRBD1 (6 bases). The CDR3 has 14 amino acids. V lost 2 bases and J 8 bases, leaving 14 bases between the germline ends. The germline V gene has CDR1 KGHDR and CDR2 SFDVKD. CDR3 sequence (DNA): TGTGCCACCAGTGATTACCGGGACATGGGAGGCTACACCTTC. This sequence encodes CATSDYRDMGGYTF.

As DNA, the CDR3 is TGTGCCAGCTCAACGACCGGGGACACTGAAGCTTTCTTT. It specifies CASSTTGDTEAFF. The chain carries TRBV18 and TRBJ1-1; D not resolved. V was pared by 5 bases and J by 3 bases, with 10 bases between. The CDR3 spans 13 residues. Germline V gene data show CDR1 as KGHSH and CDR2 as LQKENI.

This clone is a singleton in its sample. The chain carries TRBV29-1 and TRBJ2-7; 8 bases map to TRBD2. Looked up from germline, CDR1 is SQVTM and CDR2 is ANQGSEA. The CDR3 contains 12 residues. Trimming removed 6 bases from V and 4 bases from J; junction bases left unmatched: 5. The CDR3 sequence: CSVVGGGYEQYF. The DNA for the CDR3 is TGCAGCGTCGTCGGGGGGGGTTACGAGCAGTACTTC.

The V gene is TRBV19, the J gene TRBJ2-1, with 7 positions matching TRBD2. J gave up 10 bases and V 10 bases, and 13 bases lay outside the gene matches. CDR3 length: 13 amino acids. Germline V gene sequence: CDR1 LNHDA, CDR2 SQIVND (reference sequence). The CDR3 region has the DNA TGTGCCACCGGCCGGGACTATGGGCTCGAGCAGTTCTTC. It translates to CATGRDYGLEQFF.

This chain links TRBV6-1 with TRBJ2-7; D is unresolved. The V gene lost 0 bases and the J gene lost 5 bases, with 11 bases spanning the gap. CDR3 length: 14 amino acids. CDR1 and CDR2 from the germline V gene are MNHNS and SASEGT. The CDR3 reads CASSEALRANEQYF. CDR3 DNA: TGTGCCAGCAGTGAAGCGCTTCGTGCGAACGAGCAGTACTTC.

The chain is built from TRBV19 and TRBJ1-5; TRBD1 matches at 10 bases. CDR1 LNHDA and CDR2 SQIVND come from the germline V gene (reference sequence). J lost 2 bases, V lost 4 bases, and 2 bases had no gene match. The CDR3 extends over 15 amino acids. The CDR3 DNA reads as TGTGCCAGTAGTAGAGGGACAGGGGGCAATCAGCCCCAGCATTTT. Translated, it gives CASSRGTGGNQPQHF.

The chain couples TRBV10-3 to TRBJ1-2; 11 positions match TRBD1. The germline gives CDR1 ENHRY, CDR2 SYGVKD. V was pared by 11 bases and J by 7 bases, with 6 bases of the junction left unmatched. The CDR3 contains 12 residues. The CDR3 nucleotides read TGTGCCGGAGGGACAGGGGGGATTGGCTACACCTTC. Translated, it gives CAGGTGGIGYTF.

This clone was seen only once. The J gene is TRBJ2-7, the V gene TRBV27; TRBD2 aligns across 11 bases. Trimming cost V 0 bases and J 6 bases; bases outside gene matches: 10. Germline V gene lookup returns CDR1 MNHEY and CDR2 SMNVEV (reference sequence). CDR3 size: 17 residues. The CDR3 is CASSLSGTSGPEAEQYF. The CDR3 DNA reads as TGTGCCAGCAGTTTATCTGGGACTAGCGGCCCGGAAGCCGAGCAGTACTTC.

V usage is TRBV20-1 and J usage is TRBJ2-1, with D possibly matching TRBD2 (5 bases). With 3 bases removed from V and 4 bases from J, the gap between germline ends came to 13 bases. Germline V lookup: CDR1 DFQATT, CDR2 SNEGSKA (reference sequence). This CDR3 spans 14 amino acids. CDR3 bases: TGCAGTGCTAGTGCGCGGGTGGGATACAATGAGCAGTTCTTC. It yields the protein CSASARVGYNEQFF.

J is TRBJ2-6 and V is TRBV2; D is undetermined. The V gene's germline CDR1 is SNHLY and CDR2 FYNNEI. The CDR3 consists of 14 residues. V gave up 5 bases and J gave up 0 bases, with 5 bases separating them. CDR3 nucleotides: TGTGCCAGCAGTCCGAACTCTGGGGCCAACGTCCTGACTTTC. It yields the protein CASSPNSGANVLTF.

The genes are TRBV9 and TRBJ2-1, with 7 bases lining up with TRBD1. The CDR3 spans 15 residues. Germline V gene lookup returns CDR1 SGDLS and CDR2 YYNGEE. V shed 1 base, J shed 7 bases, and the junction held 8 bases outside the gene matches. The CDR3 nucleotides are TGTGCCAGCAGCGTATCCGGGACAGACACTAATGAGCAGTTCTTC. This sequence encodes CASSVSGTDTNEQFF.

The gene calls are TRBV12-3 or TRBV12-4 and TRBJ2-7; D gene uncertain. The CDR3 has 12 residues. Trimming removed 5 bases at V and 2 bases at J, with 7 bases between. The chain's CDR3 is CASSPPPYEQYF. CDR3 in DNA: TGTGCCAGCAGTCCCCCCCCCTACGAGCAGTACTTC.

The V and J genes are TRBV4-1 and TRBJ1-2; no definite D call. This CDR3 has 14 residues. The germline V and J ends were trimmed by 0 bases and 2 bases, with 7 bases remaining between them. CDR1 is MGHRA and CDR2 is YSYEKL in the germline V gene. CDR3 loop: CASSQENSNYGYTF. DNA for the CDR3: TGCGCCAGCAGCCAAGAAAACAGCAACTATGGCTACACCTTC.

The chain couples TRBV5-6 to TRBJ1-2, with a weak D call TRBD1 (5 bases). The CDR3 is 16 residues long. Germline V gene lookup returns CDR1 SGHDT and CDR2 YYEEEE. Trimming cost V 3 bases and J 1 base, with 16 bases left between them. CDR3 residues: CASSSLGGSNNYGYTF. The CDR3 DNA reads as TGTGCCAGCAGCTCCCTGGGGGGGTCAAATAACTATGGCTACACCTTC.